The TCR beta chain under discussion was sequenced for a study of blood T cell repertoires in COVID-19. Study in general: PBMCs, B-cell-depleted T cells, or T cells provided the cDNA or gDNA that made up the material.

Authors' data handling: Amplification from reference gene primers served as the basis for estimated nucleated cell counts. Clones were sequenced by immunoSEQ multiplex PCR, and TCRdb holds only the in-frame ones, with some missing. D and trimming were read from the DNA, whereas the V and J calls and clone size are those reported in that table. The data hold 170,000 or so clones, with around 83% observed a single time. From germline, CDR1 is SGHRS and CDR2 YFSETQ. The CDR3 consists of 15 residues. Unmatched junction bases numbered 2, after V lost 2 bases and J lost 0 bases. The sequence came from a man aged 45-65 years with active or convalescent COVID-19. The sample consisted of peripheral blood. The chain uses TRBV5-1 and TRBJ2-1, with 7 bases identical to TRBD2. CDR3 coding DNA: TGCGCCAGCAGCTTCGGCGGGAGCTCCTACAATGAGCAGTTCTTC. Protein product: CASSFGGSSYNEQFF.